This entry describes one T cell receptor beta chain. The data originate from a study of blood T cell repertoires in COVID-19. V lost 8 bases, J lost 3 bases, and 27 bases stayed unmatched. The CDR3 consists of 22 residues. The germline V gene has CDR1 SNHLY and CDR2 FYNNEI. The method was immunoSEQ multiplex PCR; TCRdb's version includes in-frame clones alone and lacks a portion of them. The sample lists approximately 240,000 clones, approximately 80% seen once, with about 5.3% in the top ten. The source material was peripheral blood. The sequence came from a woman aged 80 or older with active or convalescent COVID-19. The gene calls are TRBV2 and TRBJ1-5; the match to TRBD1 covers 11 bases. The CDR3 coding sequence is TGTGCCAGCGCGATCGATGTAGGACAGGGGGCGAGGACGATACCACTCAATCAGCCCCAGCATTTT. It translates to CASAIDVGQGARTIPLNQPQHF.